The sequence of this T cell receptor beta chain was determined in a study of shared clonotypes between healthy human individuals. Study summary: Per-donor plates numbered three CD4 naive, three CD4 memory, two CD8 naive and one CD8 memory.

Germline CDR1 reads SGHRS; CDR2 reads YFSETQ. The CDR3 sequence is 14 residues long. V dropped 1 base and J dropped 5 bases, with 12 bases sitting between them. Regarding the study as a whole: Donor clonotype sharing was expected to depend on sequencing depth. Memory subsets generally showed smaller estimated richness than naive subsets did.

Only a few counts were recorded for this clone. What it recognizes is unknown. This specimen includes other DNA sequences encoding the same CDR3. Original methodology: Junction-only sequences produced by ImmunoSEQ had no quality scores, so filtering differed. Data came from immunoSEQ multiplex PCR; TCRdb stores just in-frame clones and leaves some out. Clone size and V and J calls were adopted from that table, with D and trimming inferred from the DNA. The sample lists about 1 million clones, more than 60% seen once, with approximately 1.5% in the top ten. This TCR derives from a man between 18 and 35 years old in good health. This rearrangement joins TRBV5-1 to TRBJ2-5; D remains ambiguous. Sequences were obtained from memory CD4+ T cells sorted from blood. Subset: CD45RA-negative fraction. The CDR3 spells CASSLTGSGETQYF. CDR3 coding DNA: TGCGCCAGCAGCTTGACCGGTTCTGGGGAGACCCAGTACTTC. Full variable domain (missing parts from reference TRBV5-1 and TRBJ2-5): KAGVTQTPRYLIKTRGQQVTLSCSPISGHRSVSWYQQTPGQGLQFLFEYFSETQRNKGNFPGRFSGRQFSNSRSEMNVSTLELGDSALYLCASSLTGSGETQYFGPGTRLLVL.